Below, 15 T cell receptor beta chains from the same sample are listed, as sequenced in a study of blood T cell repertoires in COVID-19. The table came from immunoSEQ multiplex PCR; TCRdb's copy has only in-frame clones and leaves some out. Of 160,000 or so clones detected, 85% appear once; the ten largest clones hold more than 0.85%. Material: peripheral blood. Receptors originate from a man aged 40-49 years with acute or convalescent COVID-19.

CDR3 DNA: TGTGCCAGCAGCCGCAGGGAAATCACTGAAGCTTTCTTT. The encoded protein is CASSRREITEAFF. V is TRBV11-2 and J is TRBJ1-1, with TRBD1 as a possible D gene (5 bases). V dropped 5 bases and J dropped 4 bases, with 11 bases sitting between them. The CDR3 is 13 residues long. CDR1 and CDR2 (germline): SGHAT, FQNNGV.

This clone was seen more than once but under ten times. The gene calls are TRBV9 and TRBJ2-2; perhaps TRBD2 as D (5 bases). This CDR3 has 14 residues. The germline V gene has CDR1 SGDLS and CDR2 YYNGEE. V lost 1 base and J 4 bases, leaving 8 bases between the germline ends. As DNA, the CDR3 is TGTGCCAGCAGCGTAATAGGGAGCACCGGGGAGCTGTTTTTT. Protein product: CASSVIGSTGELFF. Full variable domain (outside the CDR3, taken from reference TRBV9 and TRBJ2-2): DSGVTQTPKHLITATGQRVTLRCSPRSGDLSVYWYQQSLDQGLQFLIQYYNGEERAKGNILERFSAQQFPDLHSELNLSSLELGDSALYFCASSVIGSTGELFFGEGSRLTVL.

A single count supports this clone. The V gene is TRBV7-8, the J gene TRBJ2-2; no definite D call. This CDR3 spans 13 amino acids. The V end was cut by 6 bases, the J end by 7 bases, with 12 bases between. The germline gives CDR1 SGHVS, CDR2 FQNEAQ. CDR3 sequence reads: CASSLIGGGELFF. As DNA, the CDR3 is TGTGCCAGCAGTTTAATCGGTGGCGGGGAGCTGTTTTTT.

The table lists this clone with a count of one. The chain joins TRBV2 to TRBJ2-7, with 11 nucleotides matching TRBD1. CDR3 length: 14 amino acids. CDR1 is SNHLY, CDR2 FYNNEI, per germline. V shed 7 bases and J 8 bases; nucleotides not matched to a gene: 10. The CDR3 spells CASKDRDRGVKQYF. The CDR3 DNA reads as TGTGCCAGCAAGGACCGGGACAGGGGGGTCAAGCAGTACTTC. Full variable domain (remainder filled in from reference TRBV2 and TRBJ2-7): EPEVTQTPSHQVTQMGQEVILRCVPISNHLYFYWYRQILGQKVEFLVSFYNNEISEKSEIFDDQFSVERPDGSNFTLKIRSTKLEDSAMYFCASKDRDRGVKQYFGPGTRLTVT.

The rearrangement uses TRBV2 and TRBJ2-7; 7 nucleotides agree with TRBD1. The V gene end was trimmed by 2 bases and the J gene end by 4 bases; junction bases not matched to a gene: 5. This CDR3 has 14 amino acids. Germline V gene sequence: CDR1 SNHLY, CDR2 FYNNEI. Here the CDR3 reads CASSELPGQYEQYF. The CDR3 DNA sequence: TGTGCCAGCAGTGAATTGCCGGGACAGTACGAGCAGTACTTC.

The chain joins TRBV7-2 to TRBJ1-5; D is perhaps TRBD1 (5 bases). CDR1 SGHTA and CDR2 FQGNSA come from the germline V gene. V was trimmed by 4 bases and J by 7 bases, leaving 14 bases between them. This CDR3 comprises 14 residues. CDR3 in DNA: TGTGCCAGCAGCTCCCAGGGTTTCGGGCAGCCCCAGCATTTT. Translating it yields CASSSQGFGQPQHF.

This clone was recorded once. J is TRBJ2-7 and V is TRBV4-3; possibly TRBD2 for D (6 bases). CDR3 length: 14 amino acids. Trimming stripped 1 base from V and 2 bases from J, with 9 bases between. CDR1 is LGHNA and CDR2 is YSLEER in the germline V gene. CDR3 amino acids: CASSQGEATYEQYF. The CDR3, as DNA: TGCGCCAGCAGCCAAGGGGAGGCCACCTACGAGCAGTACTTC.

V and J are TRBV29-1 and TRBJ1-1; D is uncertain. The ends were cut back, 6 bases at V and 8 bases at J, with 10 bases in the middle. Germline V CDR1 and CDR2: SQVTM, ANQGSEA. The CDR3 loop spans 10 amino acids. The CDR3 sequence is CSVGEPEAFF. For the CDR3, the DNA is TGCAGCGTCGGGGAGCCAGAAGCTTTCTTT.

The rearrangement joins TRBV2 to TRBJ1-6; 7 nucleotides match TRBD1. Germline CDR1 reads SNHLY; CDR2 reads FYNNEI. The CDR3 runs to 14 residues. Trimming took 6 bases from V and 10 from J; bases not matched to a gene: 9. The CDR3 sequence: CASRTDRTPSPLHF. CDR3 nucleotides: TGTGCCAGCAGGACGGACAGGACCCCGTCACCCCTCCACTTT.

The chain combines TRBV11-3 with TRBJ2-3; D is possibly TRBD2 (5 bases). The CDR3 covers 13 residues. Germline CDR1 reads SGHNT; CDR2 reads YENEEA. The V gene lost 8 bases and the J gene lost 2 bases, with 11 bases spanning the gap. The CDR3 sequence is CASSAGTTDTQYF. For the CDR3, the DNA is TGTGCCAGCTCTGCGGGCACCACAGATACGCAGTATTTT.

Notes on this clone: Other DNA sequences within the sample encode an identical CDR3. The V call is TRBV12-3 or TRBV12-4, the J call TRBJ2-7, with 8 bases that match TRBD1. The CDR3 is 13 amino acids. V lost 8 bases, J lost 0 bases, and 3 bases stayed unmatched. The chain's CDR3 is CASGTGPSYEQYF. In nucleotides, the CDR3 is TGTGCCAGCGGGACAGGTCCCTCCTACGAGCAGTACTTC.

This clone was picked up a small number of times. The V and J genes are TRBV6-2 or TRBV6-3 and TRBJ1-2; 8 bases are shared with TRBD1. Germline CDR1 is MNHEY and CDR2 is SVGEGT. Trimming cost V 2 bases and J 4 bases; bases outside gene matches: 6. The CDR3 is 15 residues long. CDR3 nucleotides: TGTGCCAGCAGTTACCCCGGGACAGGCAGCTATGGCTACACCTTC. Translating gives CASSYPGTGSYGYTF.

The V gene is TRBV6-2 or TRBV6-3, the J gene TRBJ1-2, with no clear D. The CDR3 consists of 15 residues. CDR1 and CDR2 from the germline V gene are MNHEY and SVGEGT. Trimming cost V 2 bases and J 4 bases, with 14 bases left between them. The CDR3: CASSYERIFAYGYTF. In DNA form, the CDR3 reads TGTGCCAGCAGTTACGAGAGAATATTCGCCTATGGCTACACCTTC.

The chain has TRBV20-1 and TRBJ1-4, with no clear D. Germline CDR1 and CDR2: DFQATT and SNEGSKA (reference sequence). The CDR3 contains 15 residues. Trimming cost V 3 bases and J 6 bases, with 17 bases left between them. In DNA, the CDR3 is TGCAGTGCTAGTCACCCGGCAGCGGGAGATGAAAAACTGTTTTTT. This translates into CSASHPAAGDEKLFF.

CDR3 protein: CASNGTGGYEQYF. The CDR3, as DNA: TGCGCCAGCAATGGGACAGGGGGCTACGAGCAGTACTTC. The J gene is TRBJ2-7, the V gene TRBV10-1; 11 bases map to TRBD1. Per the germline V gene, CDR1 is WNHNN and CDR2 is SYGVQD (reference sequence). The V and J ends lost 7 bases and 3 bases, in that order; junction bases with no gene match: 2. This CDR3 has 13 amino acids.